This T cell receptor (beta chain) is from a study of control samples from healthy donors and cancer patients. Assay: immunoSEQ multiplex PCR; the TCRdb copy retains only in-frame clones and omits some. The table records about 150,000 clones, about 93% of them present only once. Sequenced: blood. This clonotype was obtained from a middle-aged man in good health.

CDR3 in DNA: TGCGCCAGCAGCTTAGATTGGGGTGAGCAGTTCTTC. This encodes CASSLDWGEQFF. The genes are TRBV5-1 and TRBJ2-1, with no clear D. The CDR3 is 12 residues long. Germline lookup yields CDR1 SGHRS and CDR2 YFSETQ. The V end lost 2 bases, the J end lost 9 bases, and 9 bases lay between the germline ends.